Given below is one TCR beta chain in context. Its cognate antigen is unknown. This sample is part of a study of human T cells and chemical hapten exposure. Study overall: The cohort included alopecia areata under or over 50% scalp, totalis and universalis.

Described time point: patch test 2, 6 weeks after DPC sensitization. Treatment denoted: therapeutic diphenylcyclopropenone sensitization with weekly scalp DPC. TCRdb re-called the RACE reads through MiXCR, storing one row per CDR3 protein. The table shows some 90,000 distinct CDR3 sequences, with 9.5% to 12% occurring only once. J was trimmed by 5 bases and V by 4 bases; bases with no gene match: 1. CDR3 length: 14 amino acids. Germline assignment: CDR1 WSHSY and CDR2 SAAADI. Regarding the study as a whole: Following DPC sensitization, TCRs present above 1 in 1000 frequency showed no change.

This receptor was identified in a woman in her thirties or forties with alopecia areata. Some clones in this sample may be carry-over from other donors' samples. The sequences come from whole blood, collected in connection with sensitization to the hapten diphenylcyclopropenone (DPC). V gene TRBV10-2 combines with J gene TRBJ2-1; 11 bases match TRBD2. The CDR3 spells CASSVAGGDNEQFF. CDR3 nucleotide sequence: TGCGCCAGCAGTGTAGCGGGGGGGGACAATGAGCAGTTCTTC.